This T cell receptor beta chain was sequenced during a study of vaccination effects on CD4 cells after COVID-19. Findings and limits, study-wide: Just 1 of 255 vaccine-induced clones in healthy recipients was cross-reactive.

ViraFEST expansion of antigen-specific CD4+ T cells with viral peptide pools preceded sequencing. The culture ran for about 11 days, and then CD4+ T cells were isolated. Vaccine recipients had no previous SARS-CoV-2 infection; their nucleocapsid antibodies were negative. Sequencing was performed with immunoSEQ multiplex PCR; in TCRdb, only in-frame clones are kept and a portion is missing. Among about 24,000 clones listed, over 70% were seen once. With respect to this clone: Antigen: not known.

The CDR3 extends over 13 amino acids. Germline CDR1 SGHRS, CDR2 YFSETQ. V dropped 3 bases and J dropped 7; count of bases not matched to a gene: 5. This clonotype originated in a human donor who received a COVID-19 vaccine. The sequencing used CD4+ T cells from PBMCs cultured with HCoV-NL63 spike peptides, collected before COVID-19 vaccination. The chain is built from TRBV5-1 and TRBJ2-7; 9 positions agree with TRBD1. The CDR3 DNA reads as TGCGCCAGCAGCTCGGGACAGGGAAGGGAGCAGTACTTC. This sequence encodes CASSSGQGREQYF.